This T cell receptor beta chain was sequenced during a study of T cells in Graves' hyperthyroidism and ophthalmopathy. Study background: Peripheral blood was collected at initial diagnosis, before any treatment. Study-wide results and limits: Also found in blood were most expanded thyroid clonotypes above 0.001.

Using RNA transcripts as the source, TCR beta CDR3 regions were amplified. HTBI primers were employed in a first-round RT-PCR of the TCR CDR3. TCRdb ran MiXCR on the multiplex PCR reads and lists one entry per CDR3 protein. The sample lists about 840,000 distinct CDR3 sequences, roughly 37% occurring once. The study defined stable Graves' hyperthyroidism as no ophthalmopathy progression within 18 months. Hyperthyroidism in the patients, aged 18 to 65, was newly diagnosed and under 2 months in duration. This clonotype was recorded at least ten times. The antigen is undetermined. This CDR3 spans 15 amino acids. In germline, CDR1 is LNHNV, CDR2 YYDKDF (reference sequence). V lost 2 bases and J lost 2, with 13 bases in between.

The sample was blood. This clonotype was sampled from a man younger than 30 with Graves' hyperthyroidism. The V call is TRBV15, the J call TRBJ2-7, with D possibly matching TRBD1 (6 bases). The CDR3 sequence: CATSRTDRLTYEQYF. The CDR3 DNA follows: TGTGCCACCAGCAGAACCGACAGGTTGACCTACGAGCAGTACTTC.